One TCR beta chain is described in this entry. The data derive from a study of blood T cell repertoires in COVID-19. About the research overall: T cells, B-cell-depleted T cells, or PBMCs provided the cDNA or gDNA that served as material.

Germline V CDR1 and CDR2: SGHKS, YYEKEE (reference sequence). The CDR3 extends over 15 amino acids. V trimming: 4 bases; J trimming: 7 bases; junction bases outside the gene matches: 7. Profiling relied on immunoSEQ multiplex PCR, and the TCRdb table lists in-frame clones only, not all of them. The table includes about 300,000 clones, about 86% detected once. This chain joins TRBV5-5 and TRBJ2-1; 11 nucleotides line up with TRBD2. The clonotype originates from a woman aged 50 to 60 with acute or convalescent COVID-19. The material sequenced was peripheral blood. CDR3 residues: CASSLLAGAGNEQFF. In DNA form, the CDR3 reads TGTGCCAGCAGCCTACTAGCGGGAGCGGGGAATGAGCAGTTCTTC.